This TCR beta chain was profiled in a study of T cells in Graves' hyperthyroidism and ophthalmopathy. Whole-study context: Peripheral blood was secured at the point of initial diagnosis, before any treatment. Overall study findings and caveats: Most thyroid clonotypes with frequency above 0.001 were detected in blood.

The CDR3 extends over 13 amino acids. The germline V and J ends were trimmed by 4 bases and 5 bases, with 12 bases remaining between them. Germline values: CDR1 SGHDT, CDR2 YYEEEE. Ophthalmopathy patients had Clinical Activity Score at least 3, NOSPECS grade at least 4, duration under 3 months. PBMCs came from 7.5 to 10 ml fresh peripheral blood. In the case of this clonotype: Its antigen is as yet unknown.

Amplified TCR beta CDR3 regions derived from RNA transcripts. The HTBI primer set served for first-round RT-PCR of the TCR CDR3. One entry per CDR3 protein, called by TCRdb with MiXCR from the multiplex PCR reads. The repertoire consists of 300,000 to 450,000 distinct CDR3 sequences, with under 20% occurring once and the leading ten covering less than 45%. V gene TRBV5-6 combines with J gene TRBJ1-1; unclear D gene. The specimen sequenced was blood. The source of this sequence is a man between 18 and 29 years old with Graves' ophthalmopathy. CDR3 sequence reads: CASSLLGGTEAFF. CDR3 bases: TGTGCCAGCAGCCTGTTGGGCGGTACTGAAGCTTTCTTT.